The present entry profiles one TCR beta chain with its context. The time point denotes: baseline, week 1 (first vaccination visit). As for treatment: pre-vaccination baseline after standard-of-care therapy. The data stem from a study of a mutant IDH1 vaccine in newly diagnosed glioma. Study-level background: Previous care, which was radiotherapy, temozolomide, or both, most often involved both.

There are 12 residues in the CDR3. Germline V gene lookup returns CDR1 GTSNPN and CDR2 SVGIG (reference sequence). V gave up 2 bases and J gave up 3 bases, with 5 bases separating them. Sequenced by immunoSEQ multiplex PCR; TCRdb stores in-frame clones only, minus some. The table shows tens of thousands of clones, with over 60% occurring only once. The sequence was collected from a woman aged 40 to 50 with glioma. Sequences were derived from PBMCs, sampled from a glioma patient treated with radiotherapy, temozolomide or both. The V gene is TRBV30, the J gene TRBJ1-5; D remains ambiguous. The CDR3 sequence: CAWSRYNQPQHF. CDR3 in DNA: TGTGCCTGGAGTAGGTACAATCAGCCCCAGCATTTT.